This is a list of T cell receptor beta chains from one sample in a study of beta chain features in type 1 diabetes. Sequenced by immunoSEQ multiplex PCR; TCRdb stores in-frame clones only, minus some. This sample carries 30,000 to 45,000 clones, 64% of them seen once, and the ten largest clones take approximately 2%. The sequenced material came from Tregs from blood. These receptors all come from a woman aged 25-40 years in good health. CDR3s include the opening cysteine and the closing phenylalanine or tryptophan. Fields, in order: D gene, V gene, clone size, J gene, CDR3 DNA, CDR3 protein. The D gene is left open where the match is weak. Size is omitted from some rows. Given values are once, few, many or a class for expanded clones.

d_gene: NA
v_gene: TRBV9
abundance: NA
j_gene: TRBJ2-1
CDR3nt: TGTGCCAGCAGCGTAGGGACAAGCTCCTACAATGAGCAGTTCTTC
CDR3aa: CASSVGTSSYNEQFF

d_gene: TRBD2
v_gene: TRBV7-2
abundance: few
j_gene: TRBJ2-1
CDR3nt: TGTGCCAGCAGCTTAGTAGGACTAGCGGTCGTTCAGTTCTTC
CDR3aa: CASSLVGLAVVQFF

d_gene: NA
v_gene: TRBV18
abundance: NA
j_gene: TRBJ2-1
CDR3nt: TGTGCCAGCTCACCAAGGACTCAAAATGAGCAGTTCTTC
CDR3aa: CASSPRTQNEQFF

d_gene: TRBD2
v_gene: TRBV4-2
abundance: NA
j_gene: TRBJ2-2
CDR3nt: TGTGCCAGCAGCCAAGACGGACTAGCGGGAGTCGGGGAGCTGTTTTTT
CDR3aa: CASSQDGLAGVGELFF

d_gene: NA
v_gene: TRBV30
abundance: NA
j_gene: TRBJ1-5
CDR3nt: TGTGCCTGGACCGAACAGGGATTTGGAAATCAGCCCCAGCATTTT
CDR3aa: CAWTEQGFGNQPQHF

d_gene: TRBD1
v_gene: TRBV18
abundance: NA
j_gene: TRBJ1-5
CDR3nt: TGTGCCAGCTCACAGGGGGCTGACCAGCCCCAGCATTTT
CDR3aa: CASSQGADQPQHF

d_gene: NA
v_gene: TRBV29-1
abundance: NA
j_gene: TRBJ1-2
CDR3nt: TGCAGCGTTGTAGACCAGGGAATGGGTGGCTACACCTTC
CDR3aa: CSVVDQGMGGYTF

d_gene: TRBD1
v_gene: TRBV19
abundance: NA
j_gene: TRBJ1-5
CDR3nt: TGTGCCAGTAGTAAAGGGGGCGCAGGCAATCAGCCCCAGCATTTT
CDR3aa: CASSKGGAGNQPQHF

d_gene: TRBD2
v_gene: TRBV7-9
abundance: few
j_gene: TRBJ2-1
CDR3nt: TGTGCCAGCAGCTTTCTGACTAGCGGGATCAAAAATGAGCAGTTCTTC
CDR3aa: CASSFLTSGIKNEQFF

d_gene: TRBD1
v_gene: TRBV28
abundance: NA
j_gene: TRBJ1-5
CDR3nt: TGTGCCAGCAGTTCTGGACAGGGCCTTCAGCCCCAGCATTTT
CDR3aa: CASSSGQGLQPQHF

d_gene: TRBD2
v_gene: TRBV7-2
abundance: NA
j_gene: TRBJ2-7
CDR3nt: TGTGCCAGCAGCTTAGCTAGCGGGATCGACGAGCAGTACTTC
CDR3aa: CASSLASGIDEQYF

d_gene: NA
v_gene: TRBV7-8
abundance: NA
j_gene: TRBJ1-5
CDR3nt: TGTGCCAGCGGGCACGGAAGTCAGCCCCAGCATTTT
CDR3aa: CASGHGSQPQHF

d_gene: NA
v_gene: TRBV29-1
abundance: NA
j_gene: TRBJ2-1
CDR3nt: TGCAGCGTTGAAGAGCGGGGACAGAAGGCCTACAATGAGCAGTTCTTC
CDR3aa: CSVEERGQKAYNEQFF

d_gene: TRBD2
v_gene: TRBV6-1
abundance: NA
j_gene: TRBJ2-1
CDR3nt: TGTGCCAGCAGTGGTAGCGGGAGGGCTTACAATGAGCAGTTCTTC
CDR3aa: CASSGSGRAYNEQFF

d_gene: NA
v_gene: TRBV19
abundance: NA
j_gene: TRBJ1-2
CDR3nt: TGTGCCAGTAGTAGAAGGACAGAAGACTATGGCTACACCTTC
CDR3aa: CASSRRTEDYGYTF

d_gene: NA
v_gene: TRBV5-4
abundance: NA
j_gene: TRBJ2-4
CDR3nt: TGTGCCAGCAGCTTGTTTTCCAAAAACATTCGGTACTTC
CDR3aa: CASSLFSKNIRYF

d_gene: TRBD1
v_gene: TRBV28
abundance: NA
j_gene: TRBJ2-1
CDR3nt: TGTGCCAGCAGGGGAACAGGGGATGGCAATGAGCAGTTCTTC
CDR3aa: CASRGTGDGNEQFF

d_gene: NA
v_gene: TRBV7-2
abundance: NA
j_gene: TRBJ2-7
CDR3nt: TGTGCCAGCAGCTTAGGGTTAGCCCAAGGCGAGCAGTACTTC
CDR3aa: CASSLGLAQGEQYF

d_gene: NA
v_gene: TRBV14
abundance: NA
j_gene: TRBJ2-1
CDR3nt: TGTGCCAGCAGCCAAGATTTCCAGGGAAGGCAGTTCTTC
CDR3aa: CASSQDFQGRQFF

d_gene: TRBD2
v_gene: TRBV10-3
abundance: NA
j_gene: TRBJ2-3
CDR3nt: TGTGCCATCAGTCTGGGGGGGGGATATAGCGGGACGATGGATACGCAGTATTTT
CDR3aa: CAISLGGGYSGTMDTQYF

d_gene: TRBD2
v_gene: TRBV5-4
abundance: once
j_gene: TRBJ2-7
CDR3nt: TGTGCCAGCAGCCACGGACTAGCGGGAGCATTCTACGAGCAGTACTTC
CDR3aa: CASSHGLAGAFYEQYF

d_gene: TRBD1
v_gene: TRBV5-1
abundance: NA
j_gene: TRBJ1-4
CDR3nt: TGCGCCAGCAGCACAGGACAGGGCGGCACTAATGAAAAACTGTTTTTT
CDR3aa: CASSTGQGGTNEKLFF

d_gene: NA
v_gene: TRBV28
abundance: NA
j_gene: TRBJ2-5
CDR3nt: TGTGCCAGCAGTTTAAGTGGGAGTACTCAAGAGACCCAGTACTTC
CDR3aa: CASSLSGSTQETQYF